This T cell receptor (beta chain) was recorded in a study of cytomegalovirus exposure and HLA in healthy donors. Study-wide results and caveats: HLA alleles were associated with roughly 15,000 TCR beta sequences in a later analysis at 0.05 false discovery rate. The authors reported that TCR beta sequences could predict HLA-A and HLA-B alleles. These predictions were accurate for most subjects in the first cohort. CMV serostatus stood as the only immune exposure information on hand. Most TCRs appeared rarely, but some public TCRs recurred in many donors.

Notes on this clone: The antigen remains undetermined.

The CDR3 totals 16 residues. V was trimmed by 3 bases and J by 8 bases, leaving 22 bases between them. The germline V gene encodes CDR1 SGHTA and CDR2 FQGNSA. The PCR employed 60 Vbeta primers together with 13 Jbeta primers. The table came from immunoSEQ multiplex PCR; TCRdb's copy has only in-frame clones and leaves some out. The repertoire holds about 150,000 clones, just under 75% seen once, with roughly 1.7% in the top ten. This TCR was recovered from a woman between 18 and 30 years old in good health and CMV-seronegative. The sequenced material came from PBMCs. The chain carries TRBV7-2 and TRBJ1-1; TRBD1 might be the D (6 bases). CDR3 sequence (DNA): TGTGCCAGCAGCTTTAACGTGGGGGCTCGAAAGGGGGAAGCTTTCTTT. Its translation is CASSFNVGARKGEAFF. Based on the CDR3 plus reference TRBV7-2 and TRBJ1-1, the full variable domain is GAGVSQSPSNKVTEKGKDVELRCDPISGHTALYWYRQSLGQGLEFLIYFQGNSAPDKSGLPSDRFSAERTGGSVSTLTIQRTQQEDSAVYLCASSFNVGARKGEAFFGQGTRLTVV.